This T cell receptor beta chain was sequenced in a study of shared clonotypes between healthy human individuals (dated by TCRdb to the early 2020s). About the study as a whole: Two women and a few men aged 18 to 49 years were included in the cohort. For each donor, three plates each were used for CD4 naive and CD4 memory, two plates were used for CD8 naive, and one plate was used for CD8 memory. The study deeply sequenced blood TCR repertoires of about 5 healthy adults to estimate repertoire size and the extent of clonotype sharing between individuals. Libraries were prepared and TCR repertoires were sequenced by different laboratories using diverse techniques, in order to increase sequencing depth and limit assay-specific biases. Between about 0.9 and 9 billion PBMCs per donor were obtained by leukapheresis.

Broader findings and caveats from the paper: Rarefaction of sorted-subset datasets indicated incomplete sequencing despite the large sequencing depth. Pairwise subsampling led to the expectation that sequencing depth would affect the degree of clonotype sharing among donors. When a handful of donors were compared, the shared fraction of clonotypes was 5% to 6.5% for naive CD4, about 4% for naive CD8, 2% to 2.5% for memory CD4, and under 0.5% for memory CD8. Estimated clonotype richness was generally larger for naive than for memory subsets. Clonotypes shared by all four sorted-subset donors showed higher generation probabilities than non-shared clonotypes. The genetic and exposure-history diversity represented was limited by the small number of donors. Sampling was restricted to blood, and TCR repertoires in tissue are likely to differ from TCR repertoires in blood.

Healthy HIV-negative adults with no recently reported acute infections or vaccinations were included as donors. All donors were Caucasian adults living in Nashville, Tennessee, USA. CD4+ T cells were enriched by magnetic negative selection; naive cells were then positively selected on CD45RA, and the negative fraction formed the memory subset. After blood collection by leukapheresis, PBMCs were isolated using Ficoll-Histopaque density gradient centrifugation and then cryopreserved in the vapor phase of liquid nitrogen. Purity and quantity of every magnetically sorted T cell population were checked by analytical flow cytometry. Genomic DNA was isolated from every sorted fraction and measured by UV absorbance on a Nanodrop 2000c. Trimming takes 0 bases off V and 4 bases off J; junction bases not matched to a gene: 5. The CDR3 spans 15 residues, from the cysteine through the phenylalanine. Here the CDR3 DNA is all that survives: 45 bases in frame from base 1. Reading the germline V gene gives CDR1 SGHRS and CDR2 YFSETQ.

TCR CDR3 regions were amplified from genomic DNA by multiplex PCR using the deep immunoSEQ assay. Extracted genomic DNA from each cell subset was distributed evenly across all wells of several immunoSEQ 96-well plates, and each plate was treated as a replicate. For sorted subsets, roughly 0.2 ug genomic DNA, equal to some 28,000 T cell genomes, was loaded into each replicate PCR. Purified libraries were measured with a Qubit 3.0 fluorometer, size-checked on a Bioanalyzer 2100, and measured again with the KAPA Library Quantification kit. Each immunoSEQ 96-well plate was sequenced on its own single-read 150-cycle Illumina NextSeq 550 flow cell. The original methods were these. Because only junctional sequences without quality scores were contained in the immunoSEQ output, filtering matching that applied to full-length reads could not be performed. To assign V/J genes and CDR3, sequences were annotated using PyIR, a Python wrapper for IgBLAST v1.9, with IMGT germline references. Any read was removed if the V/J assignment was weak (E-value above 1e-6), the CDR3 was missing, or the read contained stop codons, out-of-frame junctions, or ambiguous translated residues. V3J clonotypes were defined as sequences sharing the same inferred V gene, J gene, and CDR3 amino acid sequence. Percentage overlap between repertoires was calculated by dividing the number of shared unique clonotypes by the size of the smaller repertoire. RTK rarefaction, the Chao1 estimator, and Recon v2.1 estimates of unobserved clonotypes were used to assess repertoire richness. Generation probabilities for all TCRbeta clonotypes obtained by the gDNA method from several donors were computed using OLGA. TCRdb retrieved this table from immuneACCESS and kept in-frame rearrangements only. Not all clones are present; in checked studies, unresolved V genes account for under half, and no reason is known for the remainder. D and trimming were read from the DNA, whereas the V and J calls and clone size are those reported in that table. This sample lists approximately 2.4 million clones; approximately 94% were detected once. The ten top clones hold more than 0.1% of the sample.

Details on this clone: The clone's antigen remains unknown. No much larger clonotype is one base removed from it; base qualities were not supplied.

The specimen was naive CD4+ T cells sorted from blood. The sample's cell subset or site label is to be understood as: CD45RA+ positively selected. This sequence was found in a man between 18 and 35 years old in good health. Recombination connected TRBV5-1 to TRBJ2-3, and 7 junctional nucleotides match TRBD1. The nucleotide sequence is TGCGCCAGCAGCTTGGACCGACAGGGATCAGATACGCAGTATTTT. It encodes CASSLDRQGSDTQYF.